Below are 5 T cell receptor beta chains sequenced from a single sample in a study of control samples from healthy donors and cancer patients. Here immunoSEQ multiplex PCR was the method, and the copy in TCRdb shows in-frame clones only, minus some. This sample yields 120,000 or so clones, of which around 87% are seen a single time; just under 3% belongs to the top ten. Sequencing was carried out using blood. The source of these receptors is a man in his sixties in good health.

A word on this clone: At one end the junction does not follow the germline gene, possibly because of a read error. The CDR3 region is CASSRGARETQYF. The CDR3 region has the DNA TGTGCTAGCAGCCGCGGGGCGCGGGAGACCCAGTACTTC. This sequence joins TRBV7-7 and TRBJ2-5, with D possibly TRBD2 on 6 matching bases. Germline V gene sequence: CDR1 SSHAT, CDR2 FNYEAQ (reference sequence). The CDR3 contains 13 residues.

This clone was detected only a few times. The chain employs TRBV2 and TRBJ2-2; 11 bases match TRBD1. V dropped 5 bases and J dropped 5; count of bases not matched to a gene: 4. CDR3 length: 15 amino acids. CDR1 is SNHLY and CDR2 is FYNNEI in the germline V gene. DNA for the CDR3: TGTGCCAGCAGTCCCGGGACAGGGGGGACCGGGGAGCTGTTTTTT. Encoded protein: CASSPGTGGTGELFF.

In its sample, this clone was seen once. The DNA of the CDR3 is TGTGCCAGCAGCGACTCGGGGTTAGGGGCAGATACGCAGTATTTT. This gives the protein CASSDSGLGADTQYF. The chain carries TRBV5-4 and TRBJ2-3, with D tentatively TRBD1 or TRBD2 (5 bases each). V lost 4 bases to trimming and J lost 4 bases, with 16 bases between them. Germline CDR1 is SGHNT and CDR2 is YYREEE (reference sequence). This CDR3 region has 15 residues. The complete variable domain, with remaining parts taken from reference TRBV5-4 and TRBJ2-3, reads ETGVTQSPTHLIKTRGQQVTLRCSSQSGHNTVSWYQQALGQGPQFIFQYYREEENGRGNFPPRFSGLQFPNYSSELNVNALELDDSALYLCASSDSGLGADTQYFGPGTRLTVL.

This chain joins TRBV7-3 and TRBJ2-5; TRBD2 matches at 9 bases. Trimming removed 5 bases from V and 0 bases from J; junction bases left unmatched: 4. Germline loops: CDR1 SGHTA, CDR2 FQGTGA. This CDR3 spans 15 amino acids. CDR3 sequence (DNA): TGTGCCAGCAGCCGCGGGAGGGGGGACCAAGAGACCCAGTACTTC. It translates to CASSRGRGDQETQYF.

This chain's CDR3 is CASSKADPAGYTDTQYF. The CDR3 DNA is TGTGCCAGCAGCAAAGCGGATCCAGCGGGGTACACAGATACGCAGTATTTT. This chain connects TRBV21-1 to TRBJ2-3; no check of the table's D call, TRBD2, against the DNA was made. TRBV21-1 is labeled a pseudogene. The CDR3 extends over 17 amino acids.